This T cell receptor beta chain was documented in a study of OX40 agonist ivuxolimab in advanced cancers. Context from the whole study: Ivuxolimab, which targeted the costimulatory receptor OX40 (CD134), was an agonistic, fully human IgG2 monoclonal antibody. Intravenous ivuxolimab was administered to patients every 2 weeks at six dose levels: 0.01, 0.1, 0.3, 1.5, 3 and 10 mg/kg. Among the 50 to 55 dose-escalation patients, some 19 had hepatocellular carcinoma, around 15 melanoma, 9 renal cell carcinoma and 9 head and neck cancer. In the dose-escalation cohort, 75% to 85% of patients were male, and the mean age was roughly 60 years with a range of roughly 20 to 79. Prior anti-PD-1, anti-PD-L1 or anti-CTLA-4 therapy was permitted, and checkpoint inhibitors had been received by 40% to 50% of dose-escalation patients. Partial responses occurred in three dose-escalation patients: two with cutaneous melanoma and one with hepatocellular carcinoma. The point of sequencing TCRbeta in the periphery was to test whether ivuxolimab changed TCR sequence diversity and drove clonal T-cell expansion. The paper reports the monotherapy dose-escalation portion (N ≈ 50 patients) of the phase I ivuxolimab trial.

General findings and caveats noted by the study authors: Low levels of normalized T-cell clonal expansion were also seen in some nonresponding patients. In the 0.1-3.0 mg/kg groups, partial responders had among the lowest normalized peripheral clonal expansion, particularly in CD8+ T cells. At doses of 0.1 to 3.0 mg/kg, clonal expansion of both CD4+ and CD8+ blood T cells was observed from baseline to week 6. After ivuxolimab, expanded clones were on average more numerous among CD8+ T cells than among CD4+ T cells. Antigen specificity was not determined for the clonally expanded peripheral T cells.

Patients with autoimmune disease history or receiving systemic immunosuppression were excluded from the trial. Peripheral blood for TCR sequencing was drawn from every dose cohort at baseline, at cycle 4 day 1 and at cycle 7 day 1. The samples were taken from a phase I, first-in-human, multicenter, open-label dose-escalation trial of ivuxolimab. The trial enrolled adults with locally advanced or metastatic head and neck squamous cell, hepatocellular, melanoma or renal cell carcinoma. Before TCR sequencing, CD4+ T cells and CD8+ T cells were sorted from peripheral blood as separate populations. The CDR3 spans 11 residues, from the cysteine through the phenylalanine. Only the CDR3 part of the read is kept: 33 bases, read in frame from the first base. In the case of this clone: No cognate antigen has been identified for it. The input lacks base qualities; no much larger clone sits a single base away.

To sequence the TCRbeta CDR3 region, genomic DNA was isolated from the sorted cells. The immunoSEQ Assay was used for sequencing of TCRbeta CDR3 regions. The clones in this table, taken by TCRdb from immuneACCESS, are in-frame only. Not every clone is retained; where verified, under half of the shortfall comes from an unresolved V gene, and the cause of the rest is unknown. This sample holds under 80,000 clones; about 89% were observed only once. 0.7% to 0.9% of the sample is held by the ten biggest clonotypes. The V and J segments used are TRBV7-5 and TRBJ2-1; the DNA was not used to check the table's D call, TRBD1. TRBV7-5 is an annotated pseudogene. The sequence was obtained from an adult with an advanced solid tumor such as melanoma, head and neck, liver or kidney cancer. The sequencing here drew on CD4+ or CD8+ T cells sorted from blood, taken in a trial of the OX40 agonist ivuxolimab. DNA sequence: TGTGCCAGCAGCCCAGGCAATGAGCAGTTCTTC. Translated, this gives CASSPGNEQFF.